The 11 T cell receptor beta chains listed next were all sequenced from one sample in a study of T cell responses to AZD1222 COVID-19 vaccine. Profiling relied on immunoSEQ multiplex PCR, and the TCRdb table lists in-frame clones only, not all of them. The table shows 130,000 or so clones, with more than 85% occurring only once. The sample consisted of peripheral blood, taken 28 days after the second AZD1222 dose. The origin of the receptors is an adult who received the AZD1222 COVID-19 vaccine.

The chain links TRBV7-9 to TRBJ1-1, with no clear D. Germline CDR1 reads SEHNR; CDR2 reads FQNEAQ (reference sequence). The V end lost 1 base, the J end lost 0 bases, and 18 bases lay between the germline ends. This CDR3 has 18 residues. CDR3 amino acids: CASSLVWARLTVNTEAFF. Written as DNA, the CDR3 is TGTGCCAGCAGCTTAGTGTGGGCCAGGTTAACCGTGAACACTGAAGCTTTCTTT.

This chain uses TRBV5-1 with TRBJ2-3, with D perhaps matching TRBD2 (5 bases). The CDR3 contains 16 residues. Trimming stripped 4 bases from V and 1 base from J, with 16 bases between. Germline loops: CDR1 SGHRS, CDR2 YFSETQ. CDR3 residues: CASSRNLARGTDTQYF. The CDR3 nucleotides are TGCGCCAGCAGCCGCAATCTAGCTCGGGGCACAGATACGCAGTATTTT.

The genes are TRBV19 and TRBJ2-1; the D gene is possibly TRBD2 (6 bases). Germline lookup yields CDR1 LNHDA and CDR2 SQIVND (reference sequence). This CDR3 is built from 13 residues. V gave up 8 bases and J gave up 5 bases, with 13 bases separating them. CDR3 nucleotide sequence: TGTGCCAGTGGCCCCGGGAGAAACAATGAGCAGTTCTTC. Protein product: CASGPGRNNEQFF.

J is TRBJ2-5 and V is TRBV5-1; no reliable D call. Germline CDR1 reads SGHRS; CDR2 reads YFSETQ. The V and J ends lost 0 bases and 1 base respectively, with 7 bases between them. This CDR3 comprises 14 residues. The DNA of the CDR3 is TGCGCCAGCAGCTTGGTGGGCAGCCAAGAGACCCAGTACTTC. Its protein is CASSLVGSQETQYF.

The chain joins TRBV25-1 to TRBJ1-1; TRBD1 agrees at 8 bases. Germline values: CDR1 MGHDK, CDR2 SYGVNS. Trimming removed 4 bases from V and 1 base from J; junction bases left unmatched: 11. The CDR3 is made up of 17 amino acids. The CDR3 bases are TGTGCCAGCAGTGGACCCGGGACAGGCTGGGCGAACACTGAAGCTTTCTTT. Protein: CASSGPGTGWANTEAFF. The full variable domain, in which reference TRBV25-1 and TRBJ1-1 provide the parts outside the CDR3, is EADIYQTPRYLVIGTGKKITLECSQTMGHDKMYWYQQDPGMELHLIHYSYGVNSTEKGDLSSESTVSRIRTEHFPLTLESARPSHTSQYLCASSGPGTGWANTEAFFGQGTRLTVV.

The V call is TRBV11-3, the J call TRBJ2-2, with D tentatively TRBD1 (5 bases). The CDR3 is made up of 15 amino acids. Germline assignment: CDR1 SGHNT and CDR2 YENEEA. Trimming left V 5 bases short and J 8 bases short, with 18 bases between. The CDR3 reads CASSITDGAGGELFF. The CDR3 bases are TGTGCCAGCAGCATCACAGACGGAGCAGGGGGGGAGCTGTTTTTT.

The CDR3 here is CASTLAGTPTGELFF. CDR3 bases: TGTGCCAGCACACTAGCGGGCACCCCCACCGGGGAGCTGTTTTTT. This rearrangement joins TRBV5-4 to TRBJ2-2; TRBD2 aligns across 9 bases. The junction had 7 bases not matched to a gene; V was cut back by 6 bases and J by 4 bases. The CDR3 is 15 amino acids. Germline CDR1 reads SGHNT; CDR2 reads YYREEE (reference sequence). The full variable domain, in which reference TRBV5-4 and TRBJ2-2 provide the parts outside the CDR3, is ETGVTQSPTHLIKTRGQQVTLRCSSQSGHNTVSWYQQALGQGPQFIFQYYREEENGRGNFPPRFSGLQFPNYSSELNVNALELDDSALYLCASTLAGTPTGELFFGEGSRLTVL.

The rearrangement uses TRBV10-2 and TRBJ2-1; TRBD2 might be the D (5 bases). CDR1 is WSHSY and CDR2 is SAAADI in the germline V gene. The CDR3 runs 12 residues. V was clipped by 4 bases and J by 13 bases, with 14 bases between them. CDR3 residues: CASSAISSDQFF. DNA for the CDR3: TGCGCCAGCAGTGCTATTAGTAGCGATCAGTTCTTC.

This clone was picked up one time. The gene calls are TRBV5-1 and TRBJ1-5, with D unclear. The V and J ends lost 5 bases and 5 bases respectively, with 14 bases between them. The germline CDR1 and CDR2 sequences are SGHRS and YFSETQ. CDR3 length: 14 residues. The CDR3 nucleotides are TGCGCCAGCAGTTTTACGGGGTCGGATCAGCCCCAGCATTTT. This gives the protein CASSFTGSDQPQHF.

The rearrangement joins TRBV28 to TRBJ1-3, with a possible D match to TRBD1 (5 bases). This CDR3 has 12 residues. Germline CDR1 and CDR2: MDHEN and SYDVKM. The V end was cut by 7 bases, the J end by 7 bases, with 11 bases between. CDR3: CASTGAVNTIYF. For the CDR3, the DNA is TGTGCCAGCACTGGGGCGGTGAACACCATATATTTT.

The V gene is TRBV12-3 or TRBV12-4, the J gene TRBJ1-2; 8 positions agree with TRBD1. Trimming at V came to 2 bases and at J to 8 bases, leaving 4 bases not matched to a gene. This CDR3 comprises 13 residues. The CDR3 protein is CASSLSWDRGYTF. CDR3 nucleotides: TGTGCCAGCAGTTTATCCTGGGACAGGGGCTACACCTTC.